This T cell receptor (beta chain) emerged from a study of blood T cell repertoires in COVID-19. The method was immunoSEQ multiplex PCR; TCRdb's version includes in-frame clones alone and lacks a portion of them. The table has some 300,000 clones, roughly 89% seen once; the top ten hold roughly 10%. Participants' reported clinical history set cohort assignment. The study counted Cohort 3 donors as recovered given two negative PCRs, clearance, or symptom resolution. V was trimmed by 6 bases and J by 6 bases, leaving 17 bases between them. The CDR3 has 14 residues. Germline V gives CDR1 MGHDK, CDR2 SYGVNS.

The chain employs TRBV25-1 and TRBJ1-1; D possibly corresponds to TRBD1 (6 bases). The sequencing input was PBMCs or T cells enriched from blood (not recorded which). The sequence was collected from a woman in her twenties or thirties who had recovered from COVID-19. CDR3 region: CASSLEGEGAEAFF. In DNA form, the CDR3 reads TGTGCCAGCAGCCTTGAGGGGGAGGGGGCTGAAGCTTTCTTT. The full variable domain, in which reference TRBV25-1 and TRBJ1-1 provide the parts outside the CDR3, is EADIYQTPRYLVIGTGKKITLECSQTMGHDKMYWYQQDPGMELHLIHYSYGVNSTEKGDLSSESTVSRIRTEHFPLTLESARPSHTSQYLCASSLEGEGAEAFFGQGTRLTVV.